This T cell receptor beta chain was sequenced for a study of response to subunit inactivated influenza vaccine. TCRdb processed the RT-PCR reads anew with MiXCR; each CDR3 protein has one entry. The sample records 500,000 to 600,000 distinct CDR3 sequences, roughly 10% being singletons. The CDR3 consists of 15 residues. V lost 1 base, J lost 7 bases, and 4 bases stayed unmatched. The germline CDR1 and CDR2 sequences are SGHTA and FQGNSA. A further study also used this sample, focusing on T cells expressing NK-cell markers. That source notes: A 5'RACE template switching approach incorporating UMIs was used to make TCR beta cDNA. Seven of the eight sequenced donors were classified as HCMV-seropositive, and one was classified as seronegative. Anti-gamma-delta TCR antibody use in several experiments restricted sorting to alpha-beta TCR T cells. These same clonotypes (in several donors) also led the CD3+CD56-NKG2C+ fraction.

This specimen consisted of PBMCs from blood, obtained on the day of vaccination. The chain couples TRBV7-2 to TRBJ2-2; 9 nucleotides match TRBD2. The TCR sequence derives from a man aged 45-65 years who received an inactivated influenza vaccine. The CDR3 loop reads CASSLVSGSGGELFF. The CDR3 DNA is TGTGCCAGCAGCTTAGTTAGCGGGAGCGGCGGGGAGCTGTTTTTT.